This TCR beta chain is from a study of T cell repertoires in cytomegalovirus infection. Overall study: TCR beta signatures that were public indicated CMV infection and matching HLA type. Whole-study results and caveats: The cumulative frequency of public TCR beta families identified carriers of CMV plus the relevant HLA. The ex vivo response was dominated by HLA-C-restricted CMV-specific TCR beta clonotypes.

This clonotype was counted a few times. The antigen remains unidentified. TCRdb called the reads again in MiXCR, with one record for every CDR3 protein. The sample shows roughly 230,000 distinct CDR3 sequences, over 15% of them seen only once. The CDR3 covers 15 residues. V was shortened by 6 bases and J by 4 bases, with 15 bases between the two germline ends. Germline assignment: CDR1 SNHLY and CDR2 FYNNEI. This TCR came from a human donor in good health (CMV status not recorded). Some clones in this sample may be carry-over from other donors' samples. The sequenced material came from CD8+ T cells from PBMCs. V is TRBV2 and J is TRBJ1-4; possible D gene TRBD1, 6 bases. In DNA, the CDR3 is TGTGCCAGCAGGAACGGACAGACCTATAATGAAAAACTGTTTTTT. Its protein product is CASRNGQTYNEKLFF.